These T cell receptor beta chains were read from a single sample in a study of blood T cell repertoires in COVID-19. Generated by immunoSEQ multiplex PCR, the TCRdb table keeps only in-frame clones and is missing some. The sample shows some 60,000 clones, roughly 92% of them seen only once. The sequenced sample consisted of peripheral blood. These receptors were taken from a human donor in a cohort sampled during active COVID-19. Each CDR3 is given with its conserved first and last residue. Fields, in order: J gene, V gene, D gene, clone size, CDR3 DNA, CDR3 protein. The D gene is left open where the match is weak. Not every row has a clone size; where given, it reads once, few, many or a size class.

J gene: TRBJ1-6; V gene: TRBV24-1; D gene: TRBD1; clone size: NA; CDR3 DNA: TGTGCCACCAGTGAAAAAACGGGACAGGGGTATTCACCCCTCCACTTT; CDR3 protein: CATSEKTGQGYSPLHF
J gene: TRBJ1-1; V gene: TRBV25-1; D gene: TRBD1; clone size: NA; CDR3 DNA: TGTGCCAGCAGTATGGGGGGGACAGGGGGGACTTTCTTT; CDR3 protein: CASSMGGTGGTFF
J gene: TRBJ1-1; V gene: TRBV27; D gene: TRBD1; clone size: NA; CDR3 DNA: TGTGCCAGCAGAACCACGGGGACAGGGGGAACTGAAGCTTTCTTT; CDR3 protein: CASRTTGTGGTEAFF
J gene: TRBJ1-6; V gene: TRBV6-1; D gene: NA; clone size: NA; CDR3 DNA: TGTGCCAGCAGTGAAGCCAGTTGGCCCCTCCACTTT; CDR3 protein: CASSEASWPLHF
J gene: TRBJ2-5; V gene: TRBV11-1; D gene: TRBD2; clone size: once; CDR3 DNA: TGTGCCAGCAGCTTTGCCGGGACTAGCGGGGGGCCAATGTACTTC; CDR3 protein: CASSFAGTSGGPMYF
J gene: TRBJ2-7; V gene: TRBV19; D gene: NA; clone size: NA; CDR3 DNA: TGTGCCAGTAGTGTACATCCCAGTCTTCGCTCCTACGAGCAGTACTTC; CDR3 protein: CASSVHPSLRSYEQYF
J gene: TRBJ2-1; V gene: TRBV27; D gene: NA; clone size: NA; CDR3 DNA: TGTGCCAGCTCGACTAGCTACAATGAGCAGTTCTTC; CDR3 protein: CASSTSYNEQFF
J gene: TRBJ1-2; V gene: TRBV7-9; D gene: NA; clone size: NA; CDR3 DNA: TGTGCCAGCAGCTTAAGGGGAAGTAACTATGGCTACACCTTC; CDR3 protein: CASSLRGSNYGYTF
J gene: TRBJ2-7; V gene: TRBV11-3; D gene: TRBD2; clone size: NA; CDR3 DNA: TGTGCCAGCAGCCTAGACGAAGCGGGGGAGCAGTACTTC; CDR3 protein: CASSLDEAGEQYF
J gene: TRBJ1-2; V gene: TRBV30; D gene: NA; clone size: NA; CDR3 DNA: TGTGCCTGGAATTGGGGGCTTGCGAACTATGGCTACACCTTC; CDR3 protein: CAWNWGLANYGYTF
J gene: TRBJ2-1; V gene: TRBV5-1; D gene: NA; clone size: NA; CDR3 DNA: TGCGCCAGCAGCAGGGGCGAATCGAATGAGCAGTTCTTC; CDR3 protein: CASSRGESNEQFF
J gene: TRBJ1-1; V gene: TRBV6-5; D gene: TRBD1; clone size: NA; CDR3 DNA: TGTGCCAGCAGTTACTCGTCGACAGGGCCCCATGAAGCTTTCTTT; CDR3 protein: CASSYSSTGPHEAFF
J gene: TRBJ2-1; V gene: TRBV28; D gene: NA; clone size: NA; CDR3 DNA: TGTGCCAGCAGTTTCCACAACCTCCAGGGAAATGAGCAGTTCTTC; CDR3 protein: CASSFHNLQGNEQFF
J gene: TRBJ1-6; V gene: TRBV5-4; D gene: TRBD1; clone size: NA; CDR3 DNA: TGTGCCAGCAGCCAGGTAGGGACAGATAATTCACCCCTCCACTTT; CDR3 protein: CASSQVGTDNSPLHF
J gene: TRBJ1-1; V gene: TRBV15; D gene: TRBD1; clone size: once; CDR3 DNA: TGTGCCACCAAAGCACAGGGGAGGATGAACACTGAAGCTTTCTTT; CDR3 protein: CATKAQGRMNTEAFF
J gene: TRBJ1-4; V gene: TRBV6-5; D gene: NA; clone size: NA; CDR3 DNA: TGTGCCAGCAGTTACTCGCCCAATCGGGATGAAAAACTGTTTTTT; CDR3 protein: CASSYSPNRDEKLFF
J gene: TRBJ1-1; V gene: TRBV11-2; D gene: TRBD1; clone size: NA; CDR3 DNA: TGTGCCAGCAGCTTGGACAGGGTTGATGAAGCTTTCTTT; CDR3 protein: CASSLDRVDEAFF
J gene: TRBJ1-4; V gene: TRBV5-1; D gene: NA; clone size: NA; CDR3 DNA: TGCGCCAGCAGCTTGGACAGACCAGTTAATGAAAAACTGTTTTTT; CDR3 protein: CASSLDRPVNEKLFF
J gene: TRBJ2-7; V gene: TRBV11-1; D gene: NA; clone size: NA; CDR3 DNA: TGTGCCAGCAGCTCCCTGGGACACCTCTCCTACGAGCAGTACTTC; CDR3 protein: CASSSLGHLSYEQYF
J gene: TRBJ2-7; V gene: TRBV13; D gene: NA; clone size: NA; CDR3 DNA: TGTGCCAGCAGCTATCCGGGAGCACCGTCTCTGGGCGAGCAGTACTTC; CDR3 protein: CASSYPGAPSLGEQYF